The clone carrying this TCR beta chain was seen a single time. Through negative isolation, CD4+ and CD8+ T cells were obtained, while TEMRA cells were enriched using FACS. The sample originates from a study of CD8 T cells in Susac syndrome. The RNA input was roughly 0.45 to 1 ug, and it was reverse transcribed with random hexamers. MiXCR, applied by TCRdb to the immunoSEQ multiplex PCR reads, yields one record per CDR3 protein. The sample records approximately 150,000 distinct CDR3 sequences, roughly 94% being singletons. CDR1 and CDR2 from the germline V gene are SGHDT and YYEEEE. Trimming cost V 2 bases and J 1 base, with 9 bases left between them. This CDR3 comprises 15 residues.

This TCR derives from a human donor in good health. Sequences were obtained from CD4+ T cells from PBMCs. The rearrangement uses TRBV5-6 and TRBJ2-2, with D unclear. CDR3 DNA: TGTGCCAGCAGCTTACAACTCCTGAACACCGGGGAGCTGTTTTTT. It codes for CASSLQLLNTGELFF. Full variable domain (missing parts from reference TRBV5-6 and TRBJ2-2): DAGVTQSPTHLIKTRGQQVTLRCSPKSGHDTVSWYQQALGQGPQFIFQYYEEEERQRGNFPDRFSGHQFPNYSSELNVNALLLGDSALYLCASSLQLLNTGELFFGEGSRLTVL.